Listed below are T cell receptor beta chains from one sample, sequenced in a study of shared clonotypes between healthy human individuals. The table came from immunoSEQ multiplex PCR; TCRdb's copy has only in-frame clones and leaves some out. The table lists 2 million to 2.5 million clones, 90% to 97% of them singletons. Input material: naive CD4+ T cells sorted from blood. Receptors originate from a young man in good health. Each CDR3 is given with its conserved first and last residue. Fields, in order: V gene, D gene, J gene, CDR3 protein. D genes are given only for firm matches.

V: TRBV7-2; D: TRBD2; J: TRBJ2-3; CDR3: CASSPALAGITDTQYF
V: TRBV5-1; D: TRBD2; J: TRBJ2-3; CDR3: CASSLGGRTTDTQYF
V: TRBV7-6; D: NA; J: TRBJ2-5; CDR3: CASSTRKGGETQYF
V: TRBV5-8; D: NA; J: TRBJ1-5; CDR3: CASSFKDSNQPQHF
V: TRBV27; D: NA; J: TRBJ2-1; CDR3: CASSSAPADEVFF
V: TRBV9; D: NA; J: TRBJ2-3; CDR3: CASSPGRPSDTQYF
V: TRBV28; D: NA; J: TRBJ2-2; CDR3: CASSSGGQNTGELFF
V: TRBV10-3; D: TRBD2; J: TRBJ2-2; CDR3: CATLETSGSLTGELFF
V: TRBV5-6; D: NA; J: TRBJ1-6; CDR3: CASSFSGAGSPLHF
V: TRBV7-9; D: NA; J: TRBJ1-2; CDR3: CASSSSWGNYGYTF
V: TRBV4-1; D: NA; J: TRBJ1-1; CDR3: CASSPGLAQKNTEAFF
V: TRBV7-9; D: TRBD2; J: TRBJ2-1; CDR3: CASSFRTSGILSSYNEQFF
V: TRBV2; D: TRBD2; J: TRBJ2-2; CDR3: CASRRLADNTGELFF